These 11 T cell receptor beta chains share one sample of origin, sequenced in a study of CD8+ T cells in alopecia areata. Extracted RNA was reverse transcribed into cDNA, the sequencing template. Clones were read by immunoSEQ multiplex PCR, and TCRdb kept only the in-frame ones, dropping some. The data hold 170,000 or so clones, with 50% to 70% observed a single time. Sequencing used CD4+ T cells sorted from blood, obtained at week 0. Receptors originate from a human donor with alopecia areata.

The chain joins TRBV29-1 to TRBJ1-3, with 8 nucleotides matching TRBD1. J was trimmed by 2 bases and V by 7 bases; bases with no gene match: 7. The CDR3 is 14 amino acids. CDR1 is SQVTM, CDR2 ANQGSEA, per germline. CDR3 DNA: TGCAGCGCCCAACAGGGGGATCCTGGAAACACCATATATTTT. Protein sequence: CSAQQGDPGNTIYF. The variable domain in full, with the rest retrieved from reference TRBV29-1 and TRBJ1-3, is SAVISQKPSRDICQRGTSLTIQCQVDSQVTMMFWYRQQPGQSLTLIATANQGSEATYESGFVIDKFPISRPNLTFSTLTVSNMSPEDSSIYLCSAQQGDPGNTIYFGEGSWLTVV.

The chain employs TRBV15 and TRBJ1-4; D is unresolved. The CDR3 has 13 amino acids. CDR1 and CDR2 (germline): LNHNV, YYDKDF (reference sequence). The ends were cut back, 1 base at V and 8 bases at J, with 8 bases in the middle. The CDR3 protein is CATSRARTEKLFF. In DNA, the CDR3 is TGTGCCACCAGCAGAGCCAGGACGGAAAAACTGTTTTTT.

This chain connects TRBV7-3 to TRBJ1-1, with no clear D. The V end lost 5 bases, the J end lost 0 bases, and 13 bases lay between the germline ends. The germline gives CDR1 SGHTA, CDR2 FQGTGA. This CDR3 has 15 amino acids. CDR3 DNA sequence: TGTGCCAGCAGCCCCACGGGAGGAATGAACACTGAAGCTTTCTTT. Protein sequence: CASSPTGGMNTEAFF.

The chain carries TRBV6-5 and TRBJ2-7, with a tentative D call TRBD1 (6 bases). The CDR3 consists of 14 residues. Germline assignment: CDR1 MNHEY and CDR2 SVGAGI. Trimming took 5 bases from V and 6 from J, leaving 17 bases between them. This CDR3 is CASSTQGLPTEQYF. The CDR3 DNA sequence: TGTGCCAGCAGTACACAGGGTCTTCCTACCGAGCAGTACTTC.

CDR3 loop: CASSPGTSGSEQYF. CDR3 sequence (DNA): TGCGCCAGCTCCCCCGGGACTAGTGGATCCGAGCAGTACTTC. This rearrangement joins TRBV5-1 to TRBJ2-7, with 8 bases matching TRBD2. Looked up from germline, CDR1 is SGHRS and CDR2 is YFSETQ. The CDR3 spans 14 residues. Trimming removed 7 bases from V and 6 bases from J; junction bases left unmatched: 12.

In its sample, this clone was seen a few times. CDR3 sequence reads: CASSGDYEQYF. In DNA form, the CDR3 reads TGCGCCAGCAGCGGAGATTACGAGCAGTACTTC. The chain has TRBV5-1 and TRBJ2-7; no firm D call. The V and J ends lost 4 bases and 4 bases respectively, with 6 bases between them. Germline loops: CDR1 SGHRS, CDR2 YFSETQ. The CDR3 runs to 11 residues.

The chain couples TRBV29-1 to TRBJ2-5; 10 bases are a match to TRBD1. Germline V gene data show CDR1 as SQVTM and CDR2 as ANQGSEA. The CDR3 is 14 amino acids. Unmatched junction bases numbered 7, after V lost 5 bases and J lost 4 bases. The CDR3, as DNA: TGCAGCGTTCGGCGGGACAGGGGTACAGAGACCCAGTACTTC. The encoded protein is CSVRRDRGTETQYF.

This clone occurred a few times. The chain is built from TRBV5-1 and TRBJ2-1, with TRBD2 matching 15 bases. Looked up from germline, CDR1 is SGHRS and CDR2 is YFSETQ. V shed 7 bases and J 6 bases; nucleotides not matched to a gene: 14. This CDR3 region has 18 residues. Here the CDR3 reads CASRTLGLAGGPRNEQFF. The CDR3 region has the DNA TGCGCCAGCCGTACGCTAGGACTAGCGGGGGGGCCCCGCAATGAGCAGTTCTTC.

This clone was counted only a few times. The rearrangement joins TRBV29-1 to TRBJ2-5; tentatively, D is TRBD1 or TRBD2 (6 bases each). Looked up from germline, CDR1 is SQVTM and CDR2 is ANQGSEA. V was trimmed by 8 bases and J by 2 bases, leaving 15 bases between them. CDR3 length equals 13 residues. DNA of the CDR3: TGCAGCCATCGAGGGGGAGGTCAAGAGACCCAGTACTTC. The encoded protein is CSHRGGGQETQYF.

The chain is built from TRBV6-6 and TRBJ1-2; 9 nucleotides line up with TRBD1. V was pared by 2 bases and J by 8 bases, with 9 bases of the junction left unmatched. Germline CDR1 is MNHNY and CDR2 is SVGAGI (reference sequence). The CDR3 is 15 residues long. The CDR3 loop reads CASSYDDRGFRGYTF. The CDR3, as DNA: TGTGCCAGCAGTTACGATGACAGGGGGTTTCGAGGCTACACCTTC.

The chain employs TRBV5-1 and TRBJ1-2; 11 bases fit TRBD1. The length of the CDR3 is 15 residues. Germline values: CDR1 SGHRS, CDR2 YFSETQ. The J segment lost 7 bases and the V segment lost 2 bases, leaving 7 bases of the junction unmatched. Here the CDR3 reads CASSFSGQGASGYTF. For the CDR3, the DNA is TGCGCCAGCAGCTTTAGTGGACAGGGGGCGTCTGGCTACACCTTC.